One sample yielded the 26 T cell receptor beta chains listed below, sequenced in a study of post-analysis software for immune sequencing data. The antigens for these receptors are not known. Study-level points and caveats: Included in a set of a few TRBV segments more frequent in patients than controls were TRBV5-6, TRBV5-1 and TRBV20-1.

Carried by the TCR beta cDNA libraries were unique molecular identifiers. TCRdb reprocessed the PCR reads with MiXCR, giving one entry per CDR3 protein. The data show roughly 570,000 distinct CDR3 sequences, around 31% seen once. Specimen: blood. These receptors were collected from a girl between 2 and 17 years old with multiple sclerosis.

This CDR3 reads CGGSGGLAGAYNEQFF. The CDR3 nucleotides read TGCGGCGGGTCGGGGGGACTAGCGGGGGCCTACAATGAGCAGTTCTTC. This chain links TRBV29-1 with TRBJ2-1; TRBD2 aligns across 14 bases. Per germline, CDR1 SQVTM and CDR2 ANQGSEA. The length of the CDR3 is 16 residues.

This clonotype was observed a handful of times. The gene calls are TRBV5-1 and TRBJ2-3, with a possible D match to TRBD2 (5 bases). The V and J ends lost 3 bases and 4 bases respectively, with 18 bases between them. This CDR3 has 16 residues. CDR1 is SGHRS, CDR2 YFSETQ, per germline. The CDR3: CASSWRSTGKADTQYF. In DNA form, the CDR3 reads TGCGCCAGCAGCTGGAGGTCTACCGGGAAAGCAGATACGCAGTATTTT.

This clonotype was seen a few times. The gene calls are TRBV6-1 and TRBJ1-2; D gene ambiguous. Germline loops: CDR1 MNHNS, CDR2 SASEGT. Trimming shortened V by 8 bases and J by 2 bases, and 6 bases separated the two germline ends. The CDR3 is made up of 11 amino acids. Here the CDR3 DNA reads TGTGCCAGCCATGGGAACTATGGCTACACCTTC. It translates to CASHGNYGYTF.

At least ten counts were recorded for this clonotype. This sequence joins TRBV7-3 and TRBJ1-2; D gene uncertain. Germline V gives CDR1 SGHTA, CDR2 FQGTGA. Trimming pared 5 bases from V and 1 base from J, leaving 8 bases between. The CDR3 consists of 13 residues. The CDR3 region has the DNA TGTGCCAGCAGCCCGGACGGTAACTATGGCTACACCTTC. Amino acids: CASSPDGNYGYTF.

Only a few counts were recorded for this clonotype. The chain links TRBV5-1 to TRBJ1-1; D unclear. The CDR3 has 15 residues. Germline loops: CDR1 SGHRS, CDR2 YFSETQ. The ends were cut back, 0 bases at V and 5 bases at J, with 14 bases in the middle. CDR3 DNA sequence: TGCGCCAGCAGCTTGGAGGCGAATGGGTGGACTGAAGCTTTCTTT. It encodes CASSLEANGWTEAFF.

The chain couples TRBV6-1 to TRBJ1-2; no definite D call. With 8 bases removed from V and 7 bases from J, the gap between germline ends came to 2 bases. The CDR3 totals 8 residues. CDR1 and CDR2 from the germline V gene are MNHNS and SASEGT. The CDR3 nucleotides read TGTGCCAGCCGTGGCTACACCTTC. Its protein is CASRGYTF.

This clonotype was detected a few times. The V and J genes are TRBV20-1 and TRBJ1-2; no clear D gene. V was trimmed by 0 bases and J by 5 bases, leaving 16 bases between them. Germline V gene lookup returns CDR1 DFQATT and CDR2 SNEGSKA (reference sequence). The length of the CDR3 is 15 residues. The CDR3 reads CSARDILRRLYGYTF. Written as DNA, the CDR3 is TGCAGTGCTAGAGATATATTGCGGAGACTTTATGGCTACACCTTC.

This sequence joins TRBV27 and TRBJ2-5; D ambiguous. CDR1 is MNHEY, CDR2 SMNVEV, per germline (reference sequence). The CDR3 totals 14 residues. V was pared by 0 bases and J by 5 bases, with 10 bases between. The CDR3, as DNA: TGTGCCAGCAGTTTATCGCAGCTATATGAGACCCAGTACTTC. It yields the protein CASSLSQLYETQYF.

This clonotype was picked up a small number of times. The V call is TRBV3-1, the J call TRBJ2-7; D gene ambiguous. The CDR3 totals 14 residues. The V end lost 4 bases, the J end lost 6 bases, and 16 bases lay between the germline ends. Germline V gene lookup returns CDR1 LGHDT and CDR2 YNNKEL (reference sequence). The CDR3 sequence is CASSRTTRVSEQYF. Written as DNA, the CDR3 is TGTGCCAGCAGCCGCACGACACGAGTCAGCGAGCAGTACTTC.

The genes are TRBV19 and TRBJ1-4; 8 bases fit TRBD1. The trim removed 3 bases at V and 10 bases at J, leaving 10 bases unmatched. The germline V gene has CDR1 LNHDA and CDR2 SQIVND (reference sequence). CDR3 length equals 15 residues. The CDR3 here is CASSMPTGDKRKLFF. DNA of the CDR3: TGTGCCAGTAGTATGCCGACAGGGGATAAGAGAAAACTGTTTTTT.

This clonotype was seen only a few times. The chain joins TRBV20-1 to TRBJ1-1; TRBD1 aligns across 7 bases. Unmatched junction bases numbered 2, after V lost 5 bases and J lost 8 bases. The CDR3 is 10 residues long. The germline gives CDR1 DFQATT, CDR2 SNEGSKA (reference sequence). CDR3 DNA: TGCAGTGCTGTGGACAGGGAAGCTTTCTTT. Translation gives CSAVDREAFF.

Turning to this clonotype: The germline gene is not matched at one end of the junction; a read error may be the cause. V and J are TRBV6-1 and TRBJ1-1, with TRBD1 identical over 7 bases. Germline CDR1 is MNHNS and CDR2 is SASEGT. This CDR3 is 14 amino acids long. The DNA for the CDR3 is TGTGCCGGCAGGACAGGTTCCATGAACACTGAAGCTTTCTTT. Its protein is CAGRTGSMNTEAFF.

This clonotype showed up just a few times. J is TRBJ2-1 and V is TRBV9; D may be TRBD1 or TRBD2 (6 bases each). The V end was cut by 3 bases, the J end by 5 bases, with 21 bases between. The CDR3 length is 17 residues. Germline values: CDR1 SGDLS, CDR2 YYNGEE. The CDR3 sequence is CASSGSSGGGSDNEQFF. CDR3 in DNA: TGTGCCAGCAGCGGTAGTAGTGGAGGGGGGTCGGACAATGAGCAGTTCTTC.

This chain joins TRBV7-6 and TRBJ2-1; 7 nucleotides match TRBD1. The germline V gene has CDR1 SGHVS and CDR2 FNYEAQ. The CDR3 length is 12 residues. With 5 bases clipped from V and 9 bases from J, the junction kept 4 bases outside the gene matches. The CDR3 region is CASSQDRAEQFF. The CDR3 DNA is TGTGCCAGCAGCCAAGACAGGGCTGAGCAGTTCTTC.

Here the CDR3 DNA reads TGTGCCACCAGCAGAGATCGTCAGCCCAGTTGTATCTCTGGGGCCAACGTCCTGACTTTC. Its translation is CATSRDRQPSCISGANVLTF. V and J are TRBV15 and TRBJ2-6, with no clear D. The V end was cut by 0 bases, the J end by 0 bases, with 18 bases between. The CDR3 has 20 amino acids. Germline CDR1 reads LNHNV; CDR2 reads YYDKDF (reference sequence).

The rearrangement uses TRBV25-1 and TRBJ1-2; 10 positions match TRBD1. V dropped 2 bases and J dropped 0; count of bases not matched to a gene: 0. Germline CDR1 reads MGHDK; CDR2 reads SYGVNS. The CDR3 consists of 15 residues. CDR3 DNA sequence: TGTGCCAGCAGTGAAGGGACAGGGGCTAACTATGGCTACACCTTC. It encodes CASSEGTGANYGYTF.

This clonotype was picked up a small number of times. The chain has TRBV7-2 and TRBJ2-5, with D maybe TRBD1 (5 bases). The CDR3 length is 13 residues. Trimming took 1 base from V and 4 from J, leaving 7 bases between them. Germline V gives CDR1 SGHTA, CDR2 FQGNSA. CDR3 region: CASSLEQGETQYF. The CDR3 nucleotides are TGTGCCAGCAGCTTAGAGCAGGGAGAGACCCAGTACTTC.

This clonotype was detected many times. The genes are TRBV20-1 and TRBJ2-7; possibly TRBD2 for D (6 bases). Germline V gene lookup returns CDR1 DFQATT and CDR2 SNEGSKA (reference sequence). V gave up 2 bases and J gave up 0 bases, with 14 bases separating them. The CDR3 totals 15 residues. The CDR3 is CSARPVAASSYEQYF. The CDR3 DNA sequence: TGCAGTGCTAGACCCGTAGCGGCCAGCTCCTACGAGCAGTACTTC.

The chain joins TRBV4-1 to TRBJ2-1; D ambiguous. The CDR3 is made up of 12 amino acids. V lost 0 bases and J lost 8, with 5 bases in between. Per the germline V gene, CDR1 is MGHRA and CDR2 is YSYEKL. In DNA form, the CDR3 reads TGCGCCAGCAGCCAAGATTTCGATGAGCAGTTCTTC. It codes for CASSQDFDEQFF.

J is TRBJ2-5 and V is TRBV9; 7 bases line up with TRBD1. The germline V gene has CDR1 SGDLS and CDR2 YYNGEE. Losses at the gene ends were 7 bases for V and 0 bases for J; bases not matched to a gene: 6. This CDR3 has 14 residues. The CDR3 protein is CASGTGTDQETQYF. The CDR3 DNA is TGTGCCAGCGGTACCGGGACAGACCAAGAGACCCAGTACTTC.

The rearrangement links TRBV7-8 to TRBJ2-7; TRBD2 agrees at 8 bases. The J segment lost 9 bases and the V segment lost 5 bases, leaving 12 bases of the junction unmatched. The germline V gene has CDR1 SGHVS and CDR2 FQNEAQ. This CDR3 comprises 14 residues. CDR3 residues: CASSPGGSTVWQYF. CDR3 sequence (DNA): TGTGCCAGCAGCCCGGGGGGGAGTACGGTTTGGCAGTACTTC.

The chain is built from TRBV4-1 and TRBJ1-1, with unresolved D. The germline CDR1 and CDR2 sequences are MGHRA and YSYEKL. This CDR3 comprises 17 residues. The ends were cut back, 1 base at V and 3 bases at J, with 18 bases in the middle. The CDR3 loop is CASSQVAKRYRDTEAFF. CDR3 nucleotide sequence: TGCGCCAGCAGCCAAGTCGCAAAGAGATACAGAGACACTGAAGCTTTCTTT.

This rearrangement joins TRBV12-3 or TRBV12-4 to TRBJ2-3, with 7 bases identical to TRBD2. This CDR3 is built from 14 residues. V dropped 2 bases and J dropped 4; count of bases not matched to a gene: 3. The CDR3 sequence: CASSLTLAADTQYF. The CDR3, as DNA: TGTGCCAGCAGTTTAACGCTAGCGGCAGATACGCAGTATTTT.

The V and J genes are TRBV13 and TRBJ2-4; D perhaps matches TRBD1 (5 bases). Germline V gives CDR1 PRHDT, CDR2 FYEKMQ (reference sequence). V dropped 0 bases and J dropped 15 bases, with 15 bases sitting between them. The CDR3 has 13 residues. CDR3 protein: CASSLGQAGNSYF. CDR3 bases: TGTGCCAGCAGCTTAGGCCAGGCAGGGAATTCGTACTTC.

This clonotype was picked up a small number of times. The chain joins TRBV6-5 to TRBJ2-2; D unresolved. V lost 6 bases and J lost 4, with 9 bases in between. CDR1 is MNHEY and CDR2 is SVGAGI in the germline V gene. This CDR3 is built from 13 residues. CDR3 coding DNA: TGTGCCAGCAGGGGCGACGGCACCGGGGAGCTGTTTTTT. Translating gives CASRGDGTGELFF.

V usage is TRBV18 and J usage is TRBJ2-7; D is possibly TRBD1 or TRBD2 (5 bases each). Germline lookup yields CDR1 KGHSH and CDR2 LQKENI. V lost 3 bases and J lost 0, with 12 bases in between. This CDR3 contains 15 residues. The CDR3 here is CASSPVRDPSYEQYF. The CDR3 DNA follows: TGTGCCAGCTCACCTGTCAGGGACCCCTCCTACGAGCAGTACTTC.